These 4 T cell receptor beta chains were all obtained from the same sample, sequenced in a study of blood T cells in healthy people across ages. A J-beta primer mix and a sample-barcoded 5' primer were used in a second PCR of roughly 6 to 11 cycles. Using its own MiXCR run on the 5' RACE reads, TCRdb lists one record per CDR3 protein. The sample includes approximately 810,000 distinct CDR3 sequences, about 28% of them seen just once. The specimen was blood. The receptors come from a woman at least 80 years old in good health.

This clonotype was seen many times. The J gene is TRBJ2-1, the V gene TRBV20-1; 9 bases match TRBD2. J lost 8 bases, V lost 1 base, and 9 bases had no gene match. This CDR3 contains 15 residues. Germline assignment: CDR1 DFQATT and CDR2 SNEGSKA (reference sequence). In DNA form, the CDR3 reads TGCAGTGCTAGAGTGGCTAGCGGGGCTCGGGATGAGCAGTTCTTC. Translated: CSARVASGARDEQFF.

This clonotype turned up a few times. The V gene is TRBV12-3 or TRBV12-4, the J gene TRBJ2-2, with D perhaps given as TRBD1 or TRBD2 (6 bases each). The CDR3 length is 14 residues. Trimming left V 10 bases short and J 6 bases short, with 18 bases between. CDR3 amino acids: CATRPGRGAGELFF. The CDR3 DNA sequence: TGTGCCACCAGACCCGGAAGGGGGGCCGGGGAGCTGTTTTTT.

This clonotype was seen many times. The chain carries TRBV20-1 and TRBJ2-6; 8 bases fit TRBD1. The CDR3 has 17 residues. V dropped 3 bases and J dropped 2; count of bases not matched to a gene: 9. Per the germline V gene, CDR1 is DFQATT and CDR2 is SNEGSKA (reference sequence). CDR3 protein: CSARATGGSTGANVLTF. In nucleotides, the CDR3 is TGCAGTGCTAGGGCCACAGGGGGTTCGACTGGGGCCAACGTCCTGACTTTC.

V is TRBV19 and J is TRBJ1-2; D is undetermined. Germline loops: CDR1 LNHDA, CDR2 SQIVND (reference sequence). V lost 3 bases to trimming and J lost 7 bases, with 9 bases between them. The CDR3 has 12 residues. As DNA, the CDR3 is TGTGCCAGTAGTATTCAGAATCTTGGCTACACCTTC. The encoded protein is CASSIQNLGYTF.